The 12 T cell receptor beta chains reported below all come from one sample, sequenced in a study of Graves' ophthalmopathy and Graves' hyperthyroidism. RNA transcripts yielded amplified TCR beta CDR3 regions. The library came from an HTBI-primed first-round RT-PCR and a second-round multiplex PCR. TCRdb called the multiplex PCR reads again in MiXCR, with one record for every CDR3 protein. The table shows more than 550,000 distinct CDR3 sequences, with roughly 41% occurring only once. Material: peripheral blood. The receptors derive from an adult man with Graves' ophthalmopathy.

The chain has TRBV6-5 and TRBJ2-5; the D is unclear. Trimming left V 5 bases short and J 5 bases short, with 9 bases between. Germline lookup yields CDR1 MNHEY and CDR2 SVGAGI. The CDR3 runs to 12 residues. As DNA, the CDR3 is TGTGCCAGCAGTACAGACACGGAGACCCAGTACTTC. Protein product: CASSTDTETQYF.

The chain is built from TRBV29-1 and TRBJ1-5; TRBD1 matches at 8 bases. Germline CDR1 reads SQVTM; CDR2 reads ANQGSEA. V lost 7 bases, J lost 12 bases, and 11 bases stayed unmatched. The CDR3 is 12 amino acids. CDR3 in DNA: TGCAGCGGACAGGGGAGGGCGCGGCACCAGCATTTT. Its protein product is CSGQGRARHQHF.

About this clonotype: A read error is possible here, since a much larger clone lies one base away. This likely comes from a read error, as the CDR3 has no conserved phenylalanine or tryptophan at its end. The chain joins TRBV7-9 to TRBJ2-5, with a tentative D call TRBD1 (6 bases). V lost 5 bases and J lost 0, with 13 bases in between. CDR3 size: 15 residues. Per germline, CDR1 SEHNR and CDR2 FQNEAQ (reference sequence). CDR3 in amino acids: CASSPDSYNQETQYV. For the CDR3, the DNA is TGTGCCAGCAGCCCGGACAGCTATAACCAAGAGACCCAGTACGTC.

There are many counts of this clonotype. The V and J genes are TRBV7-6 and TRBJ1-1; D is unclear. Germline values: CDR1 SGHVS, CDR2 FNYEAQ. Trimming cost V 1 base and J 8 bases, with 8 bases left between them. CDR3 size: 12 residues. The CDR3 coding sequence is TGTGCCAGCAGCTTAGGAAAAGCCGAAGCTTTCTTT. It is translated as CASSLGKAEAFF.

J is TRBJ1-4 and V is TRBV29-1, with a weak D call TRBD1 (5 bases). V lost 5 bases, J lost 0 bases, and 10 bases lay in between. CDR3 size: 14 residues. Germline CDR1 SQVTM, CDR2 ANQGSEA. The CDR3 DNA is TGCAGCGTTCATGGGACTGCAACTAATGAAAAACTGTTTTTT. The encoded protein is CSVHGTATNEKLFF.

This clonotype was detected many times. This rearrangement joins TRBV20-1 to TRBJ1-4; D is perhaps TRBD1 (5 bases). CDR3 size: 15 residues. Looked up from germline, CDR1 is DFQATT and CDR2 is SNEGSKA (reference sequence). V lost 0 bases to trimming and J lost 7 bases, with 15 bases between them. CDR3 sequence (DNA): TGCAGTGCTAGAGAGTGGGGATGGGGGAGTGAAAAACTGTTTTTT. This encodes CSAREWGWGSEKLFF.

With regard to this clonotype: One end of the junction does not line up with germline, which may come from a read error. The V gene is TRBV4-1, the J gene TRBJ1-1, with TRBD1 as a possible D gene (5 bases). The CDR3 is made up of 15 amino acids. Germline CDR1 and CDR2: MGHRA and YSYEKL. The DNA for the CDR3 is TGCGCCAGCAGCCAAGAACCGACAGTGAACACTGAAGCTTCCTTT. It yields the protein CASSQEPTVNTEASF.

This clonotype appeared many times. The chain combines TRBV2 with TRBJ2-7; tentatively, D is TRBD2 (5 bases). CDR1 is SNHLY, CDR2 FYNNEI, per germline. CDR3 length: 15 residues. The V end was cut by 3 bases, the J end by 2 bases, with 14 bases between. Here the CDR3 DNA reads TGTGCCAGCAGTGATCGAGCTCGGGGAACCTACGAGCAGTACTTC. Translated: CASSDRARGTYEQYF.

This clonotype has more than one count but fewer than ten. The chain uses TRBV20-1 and TRBJ2-7; D is perhaps TRBD1 (5 bases). CDR3 length: 16 residues. Germline values: CDR1 DFQATT, CDR2 SNEGSKA (reference sequence). Trimming cost V 2 bases and J 3 bases, with 20 bases left between them. The CDR3 loop reads CSARRQGRPPFYEQYF. The CDR3 DNA reads as TGCAGTGCTAGAAGGCAGGGCCGGCCCCCGTTCTACGAGCAGTACTTC.

The sample holds many counts of this clonotype. The chain combines TRBV24-1 with TRBJ1-2; 7 bases are a match to TRBD1. V trimming: 6 bases; J trimming: 1 base; junction bases outside the gene matches: 7. The CDR3 is 15 residues long. Germline CDR1 is KGHDR and CDR2 is SFDVKD. The CDR3 DNA reads as TGTGCCACCAGTCAGGGACAGCTTCATAACTATGGCTACACCTTC. Translation gives CATSQGQLHNYGYTF.

The chain employs TRBV7-8 and TRBJ2-7; 8 nucleotides match TRBD1. V lost 8 bases to trimming and J lost 5 bases; unmatched junction nucleotides: 5. Germline V gene lookup returns CDR1 SGHVS and CDR2 FQNEAQ. The CDR3 is 12 residues long. CDR3 region: CASAGGNHEQYF. The CDR3 region has the DNA TGTGCCAGCGCAGGGGGCAACCACGAGCAGTACTTC.

This clonotype was seen once. Given a much more abundant clone one base away, this may be a read error. V is TRBV9 and J is TRBJ2-7, with 10 bases aligning to TRBD2. With 2 bases clipped from V and 4 bases from J, the junction kept 9 bases outside the gene matches. The germline gives CDR1 SGDLS, CDR2 YYNGEE. CDR3 length equals 16 residues. The CDR3 loop is CASSVSASGRRYEQYF. The CDR3 nucleotides are TGTGCCAGCAGCGTCTCGGCTAGCGGGAGAAGGTACGAGCAGTACTTC.